This T cell receptor beta chain was observed in a study of blood T cell repertoires in COVID-19. At the level of the study: The samples span acute and convalescent COVID-19 from the United States, Italy and Spain. Sources were T cells, B-cell-depleted T cells, or PBMCs; the material itself was cDNA or gDNA.

Per the authors' pipeline: From reference gene primer amplification, estimates of nucleated cell counts were derived. Assay used: immunoSEQ multiplex PCR; TCRdb lists only in-frame clones, some missing. Clonal size and the V and J genes are those of that table, whereas D and trimming came from the DNA. The data show about 160,000 clones, approximately 95% seen once. The junction had 4 bases not matched to a gene; V was cut back by 7 bases and J by 5 bases. The germline CDR1 and CDR2 sequences are KGHDR and SFDVKD. This CDR3 has 13 amino acids. The sequenced material came from peripheral blood. The chain couples TRBV24-1 to TRBJ1-2; 9 bases match TRBD1. This receptor was identified in a woman aged 50 to 65 with acute or convalescent COVID-19. The CDR3, as DNA: TGTGCCACCAGAGCGACAGGGGGTTATGGCTACACCTTC. Translated: CATRATGGYGYTF.